This section outlines one TCR beta chain sequence together with its context. Measured with immunoSEQ multiplex PCR; TCRdb has only the in-frame clones, and not every one. This table holds tens of thousands of clones, around 87% found once. The source of the sample is a study of control samples from healthy donors and cancer patients. From germline, CDR1 is WNHNN and CDR2 SYGVQD (reference sequence). Trimming took off 0 bases at V and 10 bases at J, with 7 bases between the two ends. The CDR3 consists of 12 residues. The sequencing input was PBMCs. The sequence derives from an older woman with lung cancer. The chain employs TRBV10-1 and TRBJ2-1; D could derive from TRBD1 or TRBD2 (5 bases each). CDR3: CASSESRGEQFF. The CDR3, as DNA: TGCGCCAGCAGTGAGTCCCGGGGCGAGCAGTTCTTC.